The sample holds one count of the clone carrying this T cell receptor beta chain. This sample was included in a study of blood T cell repertoires in COVID-19. Whole-study context: PBMCs, B-cell-depleted T cells, or T cells provided the cDNA or gDNA that made up the material.

The CDR3 runs to 16 residues. The ends were cut back, 5 bases at V and 0 bases at J, with 12 bases in the middle. Germline CDR1 reads SGHDT; CDR2 reads YYEEEE. Before being deemed recovered, Cohort 3 donors had two negative PCRs, clearance, or symptom resolution. This table comes from immunoSEQ multiplex PCR, and its TCRdb copy is limited to in-frame clones, with some not included. The table includes roughly 130,000 clones, roughly 84% detected once. The chain combines TRBV5-6 with TRBJ1-6; the D gene is possibly TRBD1 (5 bases). Material for sequencing was PBMCs or T cells enriched from blood (not recorded which). The receptor comes from a woman younger than 45 who had recovered from COVID-19. The CDR3 DNA sequence: TGTGCCAGCAGTTCTGGGGCCAGCTCCTATAATTCACCCCTCCACTTT. This translates into CASSSGASSYNSPLHF.